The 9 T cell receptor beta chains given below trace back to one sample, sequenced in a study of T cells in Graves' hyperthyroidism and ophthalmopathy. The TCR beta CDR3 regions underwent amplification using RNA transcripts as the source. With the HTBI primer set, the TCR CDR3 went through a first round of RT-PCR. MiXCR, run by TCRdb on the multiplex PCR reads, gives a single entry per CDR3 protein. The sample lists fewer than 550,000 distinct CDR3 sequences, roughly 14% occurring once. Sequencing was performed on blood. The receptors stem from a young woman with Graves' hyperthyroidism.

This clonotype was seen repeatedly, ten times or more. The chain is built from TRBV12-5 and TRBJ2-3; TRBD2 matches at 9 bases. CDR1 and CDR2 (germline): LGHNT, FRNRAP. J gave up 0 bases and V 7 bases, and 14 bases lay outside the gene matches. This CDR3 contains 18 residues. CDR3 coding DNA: TGTGCTAGTGTTCCGTCCCCGATAGCGGGGGCTAGCACAGATACGCAGTATTTT. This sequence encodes CASVPSPIAGASTDTQYF.

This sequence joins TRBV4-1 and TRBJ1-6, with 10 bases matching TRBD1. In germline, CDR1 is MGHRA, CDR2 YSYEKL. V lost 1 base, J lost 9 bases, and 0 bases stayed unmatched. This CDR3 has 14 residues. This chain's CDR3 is CASSQGQGASPLHF. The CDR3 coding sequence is TGCGCCAGCAGCCAAGGACAGGGGGCTTCACCCCTCCACTTT.

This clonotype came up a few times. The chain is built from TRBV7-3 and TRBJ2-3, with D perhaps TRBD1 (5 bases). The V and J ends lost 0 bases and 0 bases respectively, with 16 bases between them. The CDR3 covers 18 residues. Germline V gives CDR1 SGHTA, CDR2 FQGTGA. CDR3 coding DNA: TGTGCCAGCAGCTTAACGCCCCGGACACTAACTAGCACAGATACGCAGTATTTT. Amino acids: CASSLTPRTLTSTDTQYF. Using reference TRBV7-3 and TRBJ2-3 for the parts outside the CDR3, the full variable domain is GAGVSQTPSNKVTEKGKYVELRCDPISGHTALYWYRQSLGQGPEFLIYFQGTGAADDSGLPNDRFFAVRPEGSVSTLKIQRTERGDSAVYLCASSLTPRTLTSTDTQYFGPGTRLTVL.

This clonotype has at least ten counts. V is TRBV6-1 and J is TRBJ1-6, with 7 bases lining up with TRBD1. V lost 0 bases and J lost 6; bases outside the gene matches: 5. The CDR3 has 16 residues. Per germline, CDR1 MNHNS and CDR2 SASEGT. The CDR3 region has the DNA TGTGCCAGCAGTGAAGCGTTGACAGGGATTAATTCACCCCTCCACTTT. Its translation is CASSEALTGINSPLHF.

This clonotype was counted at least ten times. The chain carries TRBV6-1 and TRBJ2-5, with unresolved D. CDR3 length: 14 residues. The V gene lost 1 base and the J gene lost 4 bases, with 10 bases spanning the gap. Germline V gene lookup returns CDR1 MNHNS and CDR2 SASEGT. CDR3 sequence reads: CASSEGQPPETQYF. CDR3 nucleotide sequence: TGTGCCAGCAGTGAAGGCCAGCCGCCAGAGACCCAGTACTTC.

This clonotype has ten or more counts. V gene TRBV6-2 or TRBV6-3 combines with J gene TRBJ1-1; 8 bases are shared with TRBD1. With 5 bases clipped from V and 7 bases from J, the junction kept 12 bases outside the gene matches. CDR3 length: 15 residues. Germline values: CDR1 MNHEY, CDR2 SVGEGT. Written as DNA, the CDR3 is TGTGCCAGCAGTCCTTCCGACAGGGGAATCATTGAAGCTTTCTTT. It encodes CASSPSDRGIIEAFF.

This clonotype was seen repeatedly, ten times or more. The CDR3 DNA follows: TGTGCCTGGATAATCCAGGGGGGCGGGGGGAACAATGAGCAGTTCTTC. Protein sequence: CAWIIQGGGGNNEQFF. The gene calls are TRBV30 and TRBJ2-1; possible D gene TRBD2, 8 bases. CDR3 length: 16 residues. V was cut by 4 bases and J by 5 bases, with 21 bases left in between. CDR1 and CDR2 from the germline V gene are GTSNPN and SVGIG (reference sequence).

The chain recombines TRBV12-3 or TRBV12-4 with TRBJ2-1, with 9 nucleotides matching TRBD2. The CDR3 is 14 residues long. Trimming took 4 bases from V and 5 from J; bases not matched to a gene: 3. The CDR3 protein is CASSSTSGHNEQFF. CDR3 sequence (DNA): TGTGCCAGCAGTTCGACTAGCGGACACAATGAGCAGTTCTTC.

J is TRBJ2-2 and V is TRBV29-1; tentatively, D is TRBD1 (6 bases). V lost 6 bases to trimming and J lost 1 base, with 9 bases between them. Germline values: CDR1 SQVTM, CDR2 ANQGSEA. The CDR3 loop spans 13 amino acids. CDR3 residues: CSVSTGNTGELFF. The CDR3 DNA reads TGCAGCGTATCGACAGGGAACACCGGGGAGCTGTTTTTT.